This record looks at one T cell receptor beta chain sequence and its context. Its antigen is unidentified. Per germline, CDR1 LNHDA and CDR2 SQIVND (reference sequence). This CDR3 has 18 amino acids. V was trimmed by 3 bases and J by 6 bases, leaving 24 bases between them. The data were taken from a study of siplizumab effects on memory and regulatory T cells. Broader study findings: The alloresponse seemed to draw substantially on naive T cells, which appeared more diverse than memory cells.

Libraries were prepared by immunoSEQ multiplex PCR; TCRdb keeps only in-frame clonotypes and omits some of them. The sample lists some 100,000 clones, around 94% occurring once. The TCR sequence derives from a human donor in good health. The chain uses TRBV19 and TRBJ2-1; D is undetermined. What was sequenced was Tregs sorted from blood. CDR3 protein: CASSIFYLDLELINEQFF. In DNA form, the CDR3 reads TGTGCCAGTAGTATTTTTTATTTAGACCTAGAATTAATCAATGAGCAGTTCTTC.